Listed here is a single T cell receptor (beta chain). This clone was found a few times. This clone's antigen is unknown. There are no base qualities to consult, and no much larger clone falls within one base. V trim: 3 bases; J trim: 8 bases; unmatched bases: 2. Inclusive of the bounding cysteine and phenylalanine, the CDR3 is 12 residues long. Here the CDR3 DNA is all that survives: 36 bases in frame from base 1. Reading the germline V gene (reference sequence) gives CDR1 SEHNR and CDR2 FQNEAQ. These data are taken from a study of Ad26.COV2.S vaccination and SARS-CoV-2 variants (dated by TCRdb to the early 2020s). Notes on the research overall: TCRbeta repertoire sequencing was used to assess the specificity and breadth of SARS-CoV-2-reactive T cell receptors after Ad26.COV2.S vaccination. The TCR-sequenced set comprised about 32 samples: around 20 Ad26.COV2.S vaccine recipients, 5 placebo recipients and 8 SARS-CoV-2 convalescent individuals. Results and caveats for the whole study, not just this receptor: Comparable non-spike TCR breadth was observed between vaccine and placebo recipients, consistent with only spike being contained in the vaccine. Substantial breadth of spike-specific CD8+ and CD4+ T cell responses was reported after vaccination. The authors noted that the TCR breadth and depth analyses may have underestimated total T cell responses. Higher spike-specific TCR breadth was observed in Ad26.COV2.S recipients than in placebo recipients (P = 0.0014).

The intended sense of this specimen's time point label: individuals recovered from natural SARS-CoV-2 infection. The immunoSEQ Assay was used to sequence TCRbeta CDR3 regions. After extraction, genomic DNA underwent amplification by bias-controlled multiplex PCR, followed by high-throughput sequencing. From the authors' description of their analysis: Collapsing and filtering of sequences were performed to quantify the absolute abundance of each unique TCRbeta CDR3 region. T cell fraction was estimated by normalizing TCRbeta template counts to usable DNA, which was measured by amplifying reference genes present in all nucleated cells. Repertoire TCRs were annotated as SARS-CoV-2-specific by exact matching of V gene, CDR3 amino acid sequence and J gene to a known reactive TCR set. MIRA supplied the reference SARS-CoV-2 TCR set, which was filtered for enrichment in COVID-19-positive ImmuneCODE repertoires so that public or cross-reactive TCRs were removed. Using the MIRA antigens, annotated TCRs were further analysed by specific ORF or by position within an ORF. Breadth was defined as the number of annotated unique rearrangements divided by the total number of unique productive rearrangements, and depth was defined as the summed frequency of the annotated unique rearrangements. Two-sided Wilcoxon rank-sum tests were used to compare TCR breadth between groups. Drawn from immuneACCESS, this table holds only the in-frame rearrangements with V and J called that TCRdb kept. Clones are partly lost; checked studies trace under half to an unresolved V gene and leave the rest unexplained. The DNA was the basis for D and trimming; V, J and clone size are from that table. The sample contains about 350,000 clones, about 91% of them found a single time. The ten top clones hold 3.5% to 4.5% of the sample.

The chain is encoded by TRBV7-9 joined to TRBJ1-2; 8 of the junction bases match TRBD1. The sample was peripheral blood, taken after recovery from COVID-19. The TCR comes from a human donor who had recovered from COVID-19. The DNA is TGTGCCAGCAGCTTCGGGACAGGCGGCTACACCTTC. It encodes CASSFGTGGYTF.